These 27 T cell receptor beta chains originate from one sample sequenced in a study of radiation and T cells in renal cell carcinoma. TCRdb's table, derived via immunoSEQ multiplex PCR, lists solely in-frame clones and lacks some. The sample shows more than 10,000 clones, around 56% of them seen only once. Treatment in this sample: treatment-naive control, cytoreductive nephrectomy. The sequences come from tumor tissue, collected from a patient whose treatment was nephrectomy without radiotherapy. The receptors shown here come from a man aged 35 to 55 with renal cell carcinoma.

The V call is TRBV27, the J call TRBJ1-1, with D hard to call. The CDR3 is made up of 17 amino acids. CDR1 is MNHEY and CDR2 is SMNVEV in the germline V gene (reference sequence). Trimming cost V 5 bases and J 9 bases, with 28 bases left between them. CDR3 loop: CASSPSPGEAPIVKAFF. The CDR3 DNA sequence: TGTGCCAGCAGTCCCTCCCCAGGAGAAGCCCCGATCGTTAAAGCTTTCTTT.

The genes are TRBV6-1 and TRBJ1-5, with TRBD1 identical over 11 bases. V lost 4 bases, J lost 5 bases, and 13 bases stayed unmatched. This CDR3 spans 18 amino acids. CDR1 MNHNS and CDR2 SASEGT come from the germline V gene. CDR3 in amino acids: CASSGGPRDRGGDQPQHF. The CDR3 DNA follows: TGTGCCAGCAGTGGCGGCCCCCGGGACAGGGGGGGGGATCAGCCCCAGCATTTT.

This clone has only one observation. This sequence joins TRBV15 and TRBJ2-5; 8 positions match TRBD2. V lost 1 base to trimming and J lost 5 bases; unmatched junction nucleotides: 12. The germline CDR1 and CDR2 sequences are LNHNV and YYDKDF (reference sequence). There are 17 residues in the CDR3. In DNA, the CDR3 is TGTGCCACCAGCAGAGTTGGCCTTAGCGGGACTCGCGAGACCCAGTACTTC. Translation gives CATSRVGLSGTRETQYF.

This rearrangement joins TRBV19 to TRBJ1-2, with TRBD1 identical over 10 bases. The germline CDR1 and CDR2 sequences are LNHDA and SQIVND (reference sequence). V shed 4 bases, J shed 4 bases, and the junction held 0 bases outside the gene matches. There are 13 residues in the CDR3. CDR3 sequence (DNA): TGTGCCAGTAGTAGGACAGGGGGCTATGGCTACACCTTC. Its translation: CASSRTGGYGYTF.

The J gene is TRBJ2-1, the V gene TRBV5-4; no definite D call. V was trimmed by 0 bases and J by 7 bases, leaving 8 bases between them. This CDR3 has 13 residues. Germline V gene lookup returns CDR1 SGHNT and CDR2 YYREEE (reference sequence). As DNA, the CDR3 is TGTGCCAGCAGCTTGGTGACTTGGAATGAGCAGTTCTTC. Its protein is CASSLVTWNEQFF.

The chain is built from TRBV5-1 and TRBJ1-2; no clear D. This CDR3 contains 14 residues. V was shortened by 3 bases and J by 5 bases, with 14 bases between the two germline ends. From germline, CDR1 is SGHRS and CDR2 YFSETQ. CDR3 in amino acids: CASSSDPTGYGYTF. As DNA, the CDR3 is TGCGCCAGCAGCTCGGACCCGACGGGTTATGGCTACACCTTC.

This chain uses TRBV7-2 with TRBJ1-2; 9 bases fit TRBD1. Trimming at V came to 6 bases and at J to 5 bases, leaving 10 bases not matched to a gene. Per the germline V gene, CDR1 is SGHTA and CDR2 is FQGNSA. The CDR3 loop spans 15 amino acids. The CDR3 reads CASRSKQGAGYGYTF. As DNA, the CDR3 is TGTGCCAGCAGATCCAAACAGGGGGCGGGGTATGGCTACACCTTC. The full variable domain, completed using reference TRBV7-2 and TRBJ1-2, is GAGVSQSPSNKVTEKGKDVELRCDPISGHTALYWYRQSLGQGLEFLIYFQGNSAPDKSGLPSDRFSAERTGGSVSTLTIQRTQQEDSAVYLCASRSKQGAGYGYTFGSGTRLTVV.

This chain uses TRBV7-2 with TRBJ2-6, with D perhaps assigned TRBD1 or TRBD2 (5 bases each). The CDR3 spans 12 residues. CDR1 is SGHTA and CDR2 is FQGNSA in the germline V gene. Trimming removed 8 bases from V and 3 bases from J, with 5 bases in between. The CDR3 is CASGGGANVLTF. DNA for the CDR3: TGTGCCAGCGGGGGTGGGGCCAACGTCCTGACTTTC.

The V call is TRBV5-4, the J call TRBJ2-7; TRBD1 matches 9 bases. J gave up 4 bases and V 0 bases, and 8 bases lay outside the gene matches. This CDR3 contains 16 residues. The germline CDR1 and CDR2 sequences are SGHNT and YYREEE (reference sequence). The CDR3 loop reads CASSLAGTGKGYEQYF. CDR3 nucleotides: TGTGCCAGCAGCTTGGCCGGGACAGGGAAGGGGTACGAGCAGTACTTC. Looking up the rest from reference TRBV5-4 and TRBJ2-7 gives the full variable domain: ETGVTQSPTHLIKTRGQQVTLRCSSQSGHNTVSWYQQALGQGPQFIFQYYREEENGRGNFPPRFSGLQFPNYSSELNVNALELDDSALYLCASSLAGTGKGYEQYFGPGTRLTVT.

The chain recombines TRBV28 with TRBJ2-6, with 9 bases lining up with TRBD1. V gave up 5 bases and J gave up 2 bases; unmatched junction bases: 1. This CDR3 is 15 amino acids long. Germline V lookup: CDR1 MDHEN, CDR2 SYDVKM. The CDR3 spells CASSRDRAGANVLTF. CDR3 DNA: TGTGCCAGCAGTCGGGACAGGGCTGGGGCCAACGTCCTGACTTTC.

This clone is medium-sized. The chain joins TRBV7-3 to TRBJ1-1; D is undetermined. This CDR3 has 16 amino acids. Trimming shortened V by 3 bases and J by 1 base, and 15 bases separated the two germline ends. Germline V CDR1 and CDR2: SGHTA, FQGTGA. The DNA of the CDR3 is TGTGCCAGCAGCTTTGATAGGGTAAGGGCGAACACTGAAGCTTTCTTT. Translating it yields CASSFDRVRANTEAFF.

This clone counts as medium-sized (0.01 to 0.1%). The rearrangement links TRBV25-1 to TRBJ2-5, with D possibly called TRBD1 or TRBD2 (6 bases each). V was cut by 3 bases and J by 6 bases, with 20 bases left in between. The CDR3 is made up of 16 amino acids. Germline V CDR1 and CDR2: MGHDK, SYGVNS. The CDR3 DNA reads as TGTGCCAGCAGTGATACAGGGATAGGGGGAGGAAAGACCCAGTACTTC. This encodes CASSDTGIGGGKTQYF.

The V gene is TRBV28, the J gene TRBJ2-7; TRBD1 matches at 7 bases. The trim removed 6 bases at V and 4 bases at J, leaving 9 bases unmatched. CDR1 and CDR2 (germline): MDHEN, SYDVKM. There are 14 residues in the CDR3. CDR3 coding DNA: TGTGCCAGCAGGCCTGGGACAGTCGGGTACGAGCAGTACTTC. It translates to CASRPGTVGYEQYF.

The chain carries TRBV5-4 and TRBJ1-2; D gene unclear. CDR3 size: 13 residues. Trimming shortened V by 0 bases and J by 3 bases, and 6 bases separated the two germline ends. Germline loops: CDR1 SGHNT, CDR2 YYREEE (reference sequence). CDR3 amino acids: CASSLGEDYGYTF. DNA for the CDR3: TGTGCCAGCAGCTTGGGGGAGGACTATGGCTACACCTTC.

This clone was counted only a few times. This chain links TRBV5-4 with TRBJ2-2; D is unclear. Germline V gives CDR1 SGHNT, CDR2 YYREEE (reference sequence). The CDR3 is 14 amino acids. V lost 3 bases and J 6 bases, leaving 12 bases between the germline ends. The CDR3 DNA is TGTGCCAGCAGCTCAACCACGTTTGCCGGGGAGCTGTTTTTT. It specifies CASSSTTFAGELFF.

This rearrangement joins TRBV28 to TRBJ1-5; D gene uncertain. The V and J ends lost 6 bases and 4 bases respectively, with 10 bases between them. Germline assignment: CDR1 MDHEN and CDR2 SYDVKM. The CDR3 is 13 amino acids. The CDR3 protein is CASRPDRNQPQHF. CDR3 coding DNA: TGTGCCAGCAGACCGGACCGGAATCAGCCCCAGCATTTT.

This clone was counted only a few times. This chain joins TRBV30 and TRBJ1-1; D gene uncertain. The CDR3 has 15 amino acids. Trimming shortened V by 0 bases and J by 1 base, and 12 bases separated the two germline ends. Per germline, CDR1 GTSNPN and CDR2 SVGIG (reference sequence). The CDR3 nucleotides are TGTGCCTGGAGTGTACTGGGCACTTGGAACACTGAAGCTTTCTTT. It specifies CAWSVLGTWNTEAFF.

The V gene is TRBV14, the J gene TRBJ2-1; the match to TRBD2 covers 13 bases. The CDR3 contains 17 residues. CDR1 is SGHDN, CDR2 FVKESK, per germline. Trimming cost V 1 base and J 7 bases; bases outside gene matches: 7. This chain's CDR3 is CASSQAWTSGSRNEQFF. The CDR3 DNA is TGTGCCAGCAGCCAAGCCTGGACTAGCGGGAGTCGGAATGAGCAGTTCTTC. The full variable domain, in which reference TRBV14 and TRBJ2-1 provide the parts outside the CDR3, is EAGVTQFPSHSVIEKGQTVTLRCDPISGHDNLYWYRRVMGKEIKFLLHFVKESKQDESGMPNNRFLAERTGGTYSTLKVQPAELEDSGVYFCASSQAWTSGSRNEQFFGPGTRLTVL.

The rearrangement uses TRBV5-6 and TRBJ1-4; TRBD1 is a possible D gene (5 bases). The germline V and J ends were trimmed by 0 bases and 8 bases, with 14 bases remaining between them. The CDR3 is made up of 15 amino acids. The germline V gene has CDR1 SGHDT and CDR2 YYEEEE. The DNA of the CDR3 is TGTGCCAGCAGCTTGGCCGGGGACTCGGGGGAAAAACTGTTTTTT. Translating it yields CASSLAGDSGEKLFF.

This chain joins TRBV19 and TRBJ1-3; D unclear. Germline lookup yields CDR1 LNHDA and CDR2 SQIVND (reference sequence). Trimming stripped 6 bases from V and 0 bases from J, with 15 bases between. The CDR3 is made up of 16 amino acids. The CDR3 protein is CASSTGRPGSGNTIYF. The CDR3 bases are TGTGCCAGTAGCACCGGACGCCCTGGCTCTGGAAACACCATATATTTT.

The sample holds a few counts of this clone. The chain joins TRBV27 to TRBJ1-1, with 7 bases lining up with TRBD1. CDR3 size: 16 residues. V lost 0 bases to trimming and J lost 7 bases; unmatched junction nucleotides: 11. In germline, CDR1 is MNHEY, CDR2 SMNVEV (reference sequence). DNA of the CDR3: TGTGCCAGCAGTTTATCGATTTGGACAGGTTATAATGAAGCTTTCTTT. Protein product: CASSLSIWTGYNEAFF.

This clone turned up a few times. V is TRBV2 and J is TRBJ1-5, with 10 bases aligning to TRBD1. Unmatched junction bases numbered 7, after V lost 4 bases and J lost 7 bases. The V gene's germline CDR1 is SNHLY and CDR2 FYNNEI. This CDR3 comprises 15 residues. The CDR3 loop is CASSGRGQGRQPQHF. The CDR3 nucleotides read TGTGCCAGCAGTGGAAGGGGACAGGGGAGACAGCCCCAGCATTTT.

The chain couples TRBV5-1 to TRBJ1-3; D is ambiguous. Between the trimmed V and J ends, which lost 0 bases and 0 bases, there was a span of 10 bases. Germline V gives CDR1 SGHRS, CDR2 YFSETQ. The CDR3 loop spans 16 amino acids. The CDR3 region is CASSLGQFDSGNTIYF. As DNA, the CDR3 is TGCGCCAGCAGCTTGGGTCAGTTCGACTCTGGAAACACCATATATTTT. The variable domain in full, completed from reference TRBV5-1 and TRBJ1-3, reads KAGVTQTPRYLIKTRGQQVTLSCSPISGHRSVSWYQQTPGQGLQFLFEYFSETQRNKGNFPGRFSGRQFSNSRSEMNVSTLELGDSALYLCASSLGQFDSGNTIYFGEGSWLTVV.

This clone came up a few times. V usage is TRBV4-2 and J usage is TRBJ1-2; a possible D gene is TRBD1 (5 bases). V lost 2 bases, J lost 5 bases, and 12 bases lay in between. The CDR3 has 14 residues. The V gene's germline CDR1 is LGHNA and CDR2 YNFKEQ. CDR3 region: CASSQQTEPYGYTF. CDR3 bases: TGTGCCAGCAGCCAACAGACAGAACCTTATGGCTACACCTTC.

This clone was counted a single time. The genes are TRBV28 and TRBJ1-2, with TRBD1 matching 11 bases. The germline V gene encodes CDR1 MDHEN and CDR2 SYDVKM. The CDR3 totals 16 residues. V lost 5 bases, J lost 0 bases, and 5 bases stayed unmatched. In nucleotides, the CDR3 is TGTGCCAGCAGTCGGGACAGGGGGGGAGCTAACTATGGCTACACCTTC. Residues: CASSRDRGGANYGYTF.

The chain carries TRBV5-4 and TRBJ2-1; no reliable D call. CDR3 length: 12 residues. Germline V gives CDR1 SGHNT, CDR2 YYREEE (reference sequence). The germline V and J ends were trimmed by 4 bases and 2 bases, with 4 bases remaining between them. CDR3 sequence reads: CASSTTYNEQFF. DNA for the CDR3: TGTGCCAGCAGCACGACCTACAATGAGCAGTTCTTC.

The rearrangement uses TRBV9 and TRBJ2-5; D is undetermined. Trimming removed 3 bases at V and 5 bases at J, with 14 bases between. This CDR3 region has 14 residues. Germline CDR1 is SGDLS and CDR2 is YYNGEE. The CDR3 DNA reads TGTGCCAGCAGCGCCGACTCGGGTTGGGAGACCCAGTACTTC. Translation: CASSADSGWETQYF.